The TCR beta chain under discussion was sequenced for a study of blood T cell repertoires in COVID-19. On the study more broadly: PBMCs, B-cell-depleted T cells, or T cells provided the cDNA or gDNA that made up the material.

Profiled with immunoSEQ multiplex PCR; TCRdb holds only in-frame clones, not every one. Of roughly 180,000 clones listed, 80% to 90% are singletons. Seattle patients were enrolled while actively infected and followed longitudinally. The germline V and J ends were trimmed by 5 bases and 5 bases, with 11 bases remaining between them. The CDR3 runs 13 residues. In germline, CDR1 is SGHAT, CDR2 FQNNGV. This receptor was identified in a woman aged 40 to 50 with COVID-19, enrolled during active disease. Sequencing input: peripheral blood. This chain joins TRBV11-2 and TRBJ2-3; the D gene is possibly TRBD2 (5 bases). The CDR3 region has the DNA TGTGCCAGCAGCCAGCGGCCCGGAGATACGCAGTATTTT. Amino acids: CASSQRPGDTQYF.